Below, 8 T cell receptor beta chains from the same sample are listed, as sequenced in a study of CD8+ T cells in alopecia areata. Treatment defined: oral pan-JAK inhibitor, 5-10 mg twice daily. cDNA reverse transcribed from extracted RNA served as the sequencing template. TCRdb keeps only in-frame clones here, not all; method: immunoSEQ multiplex PCR. The table shows fewer than 250,000 clones, with roughly 44% occurring only once. This sample comprised CD4+ T cells sorted from blood, obtained at approximately week 36, from a patient treated with tofacitinib. These receptors all stem from a human donor with alopecia areata.

Concerning this clone: This same CDR3 is encoded by further DNA sequences in the sample. The V gene is TRBV11-2, the J gene TRBJ2-3; D might be TRBD2 (5 bases). CDR1 and CDR2 (germline): SGHAT, FQNNGV. The length of the CDR3 is 15 residues. The V end lost 0 bases, the J end lost 3 bases, and 10 bases lay between the germline ends. The CDR3 coding sequence is TGTGCCAGCAGCTTAGACCGGGCGGGTACAGATACGCAGTATTTT. As protein: CASSLDRAGTDTQYF.

This clone was observed a single time. This chain connects TRBV29-1 to TRBJ2-3, with a possible D match to TRBD1 (5 bases). Looked up from germline, CDR1 is SQVTM and CDR2 is ANQGSEA. CDR3 length: 10 amino acids. V gave up 8 bases and J gave up 8 bases, with 11 bases separating them. The DNA for the CDR3 is TGCAGCCCTTACCAGGGTACGCAGTATTTT. Amino acids: CSPYQGTQYF.

The chain carries TRBV20-1 and TRBJ2-5, with D uncertain. The CDR3 has 11 amino acids. CDR1 is DFQATT and CDR2 is SNEGSKA in the germline V gene (reference sequence). The CDR3, as DNA: TGCAGGGGGAAGGACCAAGAGACCCAGTACTTC. Protein: CRGKDQETQYF.

This clone was observed a handful of times. The genes are TRBV29-1 and TRBJ2-7; TRBD2 might be the D (6 bases). This CDR3 spans 13 amino acids. Trimming cost V 7 bases and J 0 bases, with 13 bases left between them. Germline lookup yields CDR1 SQVTM and CDR2 ANQGSEA. CDR3 coding DNA: TGCAGCGCGGGAGTTATAAACTCCTACGAGCAGTACTTC. Translation gives CSAGVINSYEQYF.

The rearrangement links TRBV30 to TRBJ2-7; possibly TRBD2 for D (6 bases). The germline V gene has CDR1 GTSNPN and CDR2 SVGIG (reference sequence). Trimming left V 3 bases short and J 2 bases short, with 14 bases between. The CDR3 covers 14 residues. The CDR3, as DNA: TGTGCCTGGAGCAAGGATAGCGGAACCTACGAGCAGTACTTC. It yields the protein CAWSKDSGTYEQYF.

The genes are TRBV7-9 and TRBJ2-5; 8 nucleotides line up with TRBD2. Trimming at V came to 1 base and at J to 5 bases, leaving 18 bases not matched to a gene. Germline V gene sequence: CDR1 SEHNR, CDR2 FQNEAQ (reference sequence). This CDR3 contains 19 residues. CDR3 protein: CASSLVVASGPQAVETQYF. The CDR3, as DNA: TGTGCCAGCAGCTTAGTAGTGGCTAGCGGGCCCCAGGCCGTCGAGACCCAGTACTTC.

This clone was seen a few times. The V gene is TRBV30, the J gene TRBJ2-5; 10 bases map to TRBD2. This CDR3 has 16 amino acids. Looked up from germline, CDR1 is GTSNPN and CDR2 is SVGIG (reference sequence). Trimming took 3 bases from V and 5 from J; bases not matched to a gene: 12. Here the CDR3 DNA reads TGTGCCTGGAGAGGAGGAGCGGGAGGGCCGCGGGAGACCCAGTACTTC. It encodes CAWRGGAGGPRETQYF. The full variable domain, with the rest looked up from reference TRBV30 and TRBJ2-5, is SQTIHQWPATLVQPVGSPLSLECTVEGTSNPNLYWYRQAAGRGLQLLFYSVGIGQISSEVPQNLSASRPQDRQFILSSKKLLLSDSGFYLCAWRGGAGGPRETQYFGPGTRLLVL.

The chain couples TRBV30 to TRBJ2-3; 10 nucleotides align to TRBD1. Germline CDR1 GTSNPN, CDR2 SVGIG (reference sequence). This CDR3 contains 14 residues. The CDR3 nucleotides read TGTGCGGTGAGGACAGGGGGAGTGGCGGATACGCAGTATTTT. Translated, it gives CAVRTGGVADTQYF.